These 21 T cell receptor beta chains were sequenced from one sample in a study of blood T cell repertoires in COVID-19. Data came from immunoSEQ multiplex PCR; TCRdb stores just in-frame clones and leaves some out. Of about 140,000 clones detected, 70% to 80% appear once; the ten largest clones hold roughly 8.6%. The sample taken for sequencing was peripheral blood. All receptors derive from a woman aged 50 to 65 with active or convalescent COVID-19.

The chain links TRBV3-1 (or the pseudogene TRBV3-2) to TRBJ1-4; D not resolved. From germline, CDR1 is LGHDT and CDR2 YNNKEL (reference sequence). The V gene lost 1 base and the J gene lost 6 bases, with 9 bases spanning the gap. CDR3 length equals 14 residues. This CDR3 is CASSQGGGHEKLFF. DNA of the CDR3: TGTGCCAGCAGCCAAGGGGGAGGTCATGAAAAACTGTTTTTT.

The CDR3 loop is CSVGTDTNYGYTF. DNA of the CDR3: TGCAGCGTAGGGACAGATACTAACTATGGCTACACCTTC. The rearrangement joins TRBV29-1 to TRBJ1-2, with TRBD1 matching over 7 bases. CDR1 SQVTM and CDR2 ANQGSEA come from the germline V gene. The J segment lost 0 bases and the V segment lost 6 bases, leaving 4 bases of the junction unmatched. The CDR3 is 13 residues long.

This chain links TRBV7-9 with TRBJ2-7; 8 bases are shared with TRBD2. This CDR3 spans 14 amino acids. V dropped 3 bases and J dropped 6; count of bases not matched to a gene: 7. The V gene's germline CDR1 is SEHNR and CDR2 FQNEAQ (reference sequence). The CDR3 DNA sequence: TGTGCCAGCAGCTTGGGCGGGGGGACCACCGAGCAGTACTTC. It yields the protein CASSLGGGTTEQYF.

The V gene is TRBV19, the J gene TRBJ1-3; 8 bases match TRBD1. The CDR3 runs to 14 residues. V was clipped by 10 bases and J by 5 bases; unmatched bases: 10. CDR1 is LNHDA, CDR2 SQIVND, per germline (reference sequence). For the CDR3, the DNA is TGTGCCACCTGGACAGGGATGCGGAGAAACACCATATATTTT. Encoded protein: CATWTGMRRNTIYF.

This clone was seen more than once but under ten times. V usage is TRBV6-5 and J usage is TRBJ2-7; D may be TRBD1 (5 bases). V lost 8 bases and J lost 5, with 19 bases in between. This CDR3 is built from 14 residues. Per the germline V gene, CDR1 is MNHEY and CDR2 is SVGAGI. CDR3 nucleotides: TGTGCCAGCGAAGGGGTATTATCTGGCCACGAGCAGTACTTC. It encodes CASEGVLSGHEQYF.

The CDR3 nucleotides are TGCAGCGTCCAAGTAGCCTACGAGCAGTACTTC. Protein: CSVQVAYEQYF. The J gene is TRBJ2-7, the V gene TRBV29-1; D call uncertain. CDR1 is SQVTM, CDR2 ANQGSEA, per germline. V lost 6 bases and J 2 bases, leaving 8 bases between the germline ends. The CDR3 is 11 residues long.

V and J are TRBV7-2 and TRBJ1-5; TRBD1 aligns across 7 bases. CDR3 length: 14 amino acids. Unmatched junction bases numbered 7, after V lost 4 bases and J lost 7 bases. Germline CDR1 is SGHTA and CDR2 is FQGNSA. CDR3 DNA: TGTGCCAGCAGCTCCCAGACAGGGCCCCAGCCCCAGCATTTT. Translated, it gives CASSSQTGPQPQHF.

CDR3 sequence reads: CASSSGLAGEETQYF. The CDR3 DNA reads TGTGCCAGCTCATCGGGACTAGCGGGGGAAGAGACCCAGTACTTC. The chain uses TRBV18 and TRBJ2-5; 14 positions match TRBD2. The CDR3 consists of 15 residues. The V and J ends lost 5 bases and 3 bases, in that order; junction bases with no gene match: 2. In germline, CDR1 is KGHSH, CDR2 LQKENI.

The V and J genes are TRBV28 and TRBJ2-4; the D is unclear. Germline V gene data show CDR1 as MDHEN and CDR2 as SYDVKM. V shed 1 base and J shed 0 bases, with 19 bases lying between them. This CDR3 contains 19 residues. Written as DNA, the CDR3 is TGTGCCAGCAGTTTATTTCTAGTCGTAACCCCCCTAGCCAAAAACATTCAGTACTTC. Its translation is CASSLFLVVTPLAKNIQYF. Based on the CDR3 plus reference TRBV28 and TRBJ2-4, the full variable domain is DVKVTQSSRYLVKRTGEKVFLECVQDMDHENMFWYRQDPGLGLRLIYFSYDVKMKEKGDIPEGYSVSREKKERFSLILESASTNQTSMYLCASSLFLVVTPLAKNIQYFGAGTRLSVL.

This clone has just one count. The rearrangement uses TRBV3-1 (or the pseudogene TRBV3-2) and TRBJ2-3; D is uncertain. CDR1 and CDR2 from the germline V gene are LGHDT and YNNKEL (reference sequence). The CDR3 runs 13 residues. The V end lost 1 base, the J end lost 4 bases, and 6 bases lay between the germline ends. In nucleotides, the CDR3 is TGTGCCAGCAGCCAAGGCCGGGCAGATACGCAGTATTTT. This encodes CASSQGRADTQYF.

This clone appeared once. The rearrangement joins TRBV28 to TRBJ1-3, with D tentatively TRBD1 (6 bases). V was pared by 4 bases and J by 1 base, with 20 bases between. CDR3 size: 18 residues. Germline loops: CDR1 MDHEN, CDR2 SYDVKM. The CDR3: CASSSPGGAIPSGNTIYF. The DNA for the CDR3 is TGTGCCAGCAGTTCCCCGGGGGGGGCGATTCCTTCTGGAAACACCATATATTTT.

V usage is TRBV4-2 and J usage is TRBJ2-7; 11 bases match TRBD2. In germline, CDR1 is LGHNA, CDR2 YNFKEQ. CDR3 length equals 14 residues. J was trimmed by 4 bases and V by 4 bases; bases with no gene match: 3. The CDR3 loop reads CASSPRLAGYEQYF. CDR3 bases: TGTGCCAGCAGCCCCAGACTAGCGGGGTACGAGCAGTACTTC.

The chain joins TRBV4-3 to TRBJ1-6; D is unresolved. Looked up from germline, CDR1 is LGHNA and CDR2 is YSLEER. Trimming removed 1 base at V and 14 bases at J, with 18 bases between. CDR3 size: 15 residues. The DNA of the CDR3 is TGCGCCAGCAGCCAAGTTGCGACGGAAGAAGAGGCCCTCCACTTT. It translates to CASSQVATEEEALHF.

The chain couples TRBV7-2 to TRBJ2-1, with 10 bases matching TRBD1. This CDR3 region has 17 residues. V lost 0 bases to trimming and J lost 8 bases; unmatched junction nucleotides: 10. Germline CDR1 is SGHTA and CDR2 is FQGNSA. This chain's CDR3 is CASSLAGPGQGIYEQFF. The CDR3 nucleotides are TGTGCCAGCAGCTTAGCAGGACCGGGACAGGGGATCTATGAGCAGTTCTTC.

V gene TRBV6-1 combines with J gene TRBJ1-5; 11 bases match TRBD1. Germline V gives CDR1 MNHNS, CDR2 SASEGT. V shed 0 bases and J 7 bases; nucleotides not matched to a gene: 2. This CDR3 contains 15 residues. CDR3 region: CASSEAGTGGQPQHF. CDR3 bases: TGTGCCAGCAGTGAAGCGGGGACAGGGGGACAGCCCCAGCATTTT.

The chain's CDR3 is CASSLSGSGQGKAFF. The CDR3 region has the DNA TGTGCCAGCAGTCTTTCGGGTAGTGGACAGGGGAAAGCTTTCTTT. The chain employs TRBV6-2 or TRBV6-3 and TRBJ1-1; 9 bases match TRBD1. V was pared by 5 bases and J by 9 bases, with 13 bases of the junction left unmatched. This CDR3 comprises 15 residues. Germline-derived CDR1 and CDR2 are MNHEY and SVGEGT.

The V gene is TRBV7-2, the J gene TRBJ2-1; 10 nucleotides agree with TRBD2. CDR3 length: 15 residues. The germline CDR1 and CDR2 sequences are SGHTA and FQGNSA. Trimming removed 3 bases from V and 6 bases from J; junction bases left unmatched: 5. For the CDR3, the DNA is TGTGCCAGCAGCTTGGGAGCGGGAGGGGTCAATGAGCAGTTCTTC. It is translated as CASSLGAGGVNEQFF.

The CDR3 reads CASSEYRGNGNTIYF. The CDR3 coding sequence is TGTGCCAGCAGTGAATACCGGGGGAATGGCAACACCATATATTTT. V and J are TRBV25-1 and TRBJ1-3; perhaps TRBD1 as D (5 bases). The germline V gene has CDR1 MGHDK and CDR2 SYGVNS. Trimming took off 0 bases at V and 7 bases at J, with 13 bases between the two ends. The CDR3 sequence is 15 residues long. The variable domain in full, with the rest retrieved from reference TRBV25-1 and TRBJ1-3, is EADIYQTPRYLVIGTGKKITLECSQTMGHDKMYWYQQDPGMELHLIHYSYGVNSTEKGDLSSESTVSRIRTEHFPLTLESARPSHTSQYLCASSEYRGNGNTIYFGEGSWLTVV.

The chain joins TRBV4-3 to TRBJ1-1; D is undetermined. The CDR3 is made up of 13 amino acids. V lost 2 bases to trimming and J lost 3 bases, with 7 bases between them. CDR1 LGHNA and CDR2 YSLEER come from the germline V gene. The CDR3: CASSQSRDTEAFF. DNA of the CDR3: TGCGCCAGCAGCCAAAGCCGGGACACTGAAGCTTTCTTT.

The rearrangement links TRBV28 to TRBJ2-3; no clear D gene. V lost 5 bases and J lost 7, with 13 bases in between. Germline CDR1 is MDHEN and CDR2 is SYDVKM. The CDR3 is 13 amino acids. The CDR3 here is CASSTLVLYTQYF. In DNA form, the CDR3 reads TGTGCCAGCAGTACCCTAGTTCTTTATACGCAGTATTTT.

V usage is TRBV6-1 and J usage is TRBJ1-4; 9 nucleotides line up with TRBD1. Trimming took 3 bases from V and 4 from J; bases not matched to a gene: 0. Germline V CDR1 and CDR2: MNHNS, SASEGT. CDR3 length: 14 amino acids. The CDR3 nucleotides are TGTGCCAGCAGTGAGGGACAGGGTAATGAAAAACTGTTTTTT. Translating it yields CASSEGQGNEKLFF.